This T cell receptor beta chain was observed in a study of T-cell memory formation after mild COVID-19 (dated by TCRdb to about 2021). Concerning the study at large: Most TCR sequence clusters were specific to one of the two donors. The cohort comprised two young, previously healthy adult volunteers, one female and one male. In two donors, T-cell clones that expanded and contracted after mild COVID-19 were tracked by sequencing TCRalpha and TCRbeta repertoires over time. Beyond this particular receptor, the publication reports: The second-wave clones that peaked on day 37 were not confirmed to be SARS-CoV-2 specific. Some responding clones were detected in pre-infection memory, suggesting pre-existing cross-reactive memory T cells joined the SARS-CoV-2 response. Contracting CD4+ clones turned up mainly in the CM and EM memory subsets, whereas EMRA was where CD8+ clones were enriched. The study covered only a couple of mild cases, and larger cohorts including severe cases with pre-infection samples were considered necessary. Balanced CD4/CD8 phenotypes were observed for clones contracting from day 15 to 85, whereas a bias towards CD4+ was observed for a second wave of clones expanding from day 15 to 37.

For this clonotype: The antigen this receptor binds is unknown. Base quality data are lacking; no much larger clone is found one base away.

CDR1 MNHEY and CDR2 SMNVEV were looked up in the germline V gene (reference sequence). The CDR3 goes from the cysteine to the phenylalanine over 14 residues. The CDR3 DNA has 42 bases and is translated from base 1. The V end gives up 7 bases and the J end 1 base, leaving 7 bases in the junction not matched to a gene. Ficoll-Paque density gradient centrifugation was the method used to isolate PBMCs. The reads were generated on an Illumina NovaSeq 6000. cDNA libraries for TCRalpha and TCRbeta were prepared by 5'RACE using constant-segment primers, with sample barcodes and unique molecular identifiers added. Trizol reagent was used to extract RNA from every sample. Libraries were amplified in two PCR steps, with a second sample barcode and Illumina TruSeq adapters added in the second step. Sequencing of the libraries was done on an Illumina NovaSeq, producing 2 x 150 bp paired-end reads. The original methods were these. Demultiplexing of reads and collapsing into UMI-guided consensus sequences were performed with migec v1.2.7. Using mixcr v2.1.11, the UMI consensuses were aligned to TRA and TRB V and J templates and assembled into clonotypes. Expanded or contracted clonotypes were those called significant by both edgeR and NoisET, with noise models trained on biological replicates. For edgeR calls, the thresholds were a false discovery rate-adjusted p below 0.01 and a log2 fold-change of 1. PCA with hierarchical clustering of max-normalized trajectories of the 1000 most abundant clonotypes was used as exploratory dynamics analysis. Separately sequenced CD4+ and CD8+ repertoires were used to assign the CD4 or CD8 phenotype of responding clones. TCRdb reprocessed the public reads (quality trimming at Q25 with fastp, clone calling with MiXCR) and kept in-frame beta chains. Rows with a matching CDR3 protein are joined into one entry that keeps the most common DNA and genes. The V and J calls and clone size come from TCRdb's table, not from the authors' own analysis. In all, the sample holds fewer than 250,000 distinct CDR3 sequences, and 27% of those were seen once. The biggest ten clones account for about an eighth of the sample.

The source of this sequence is an adult woman who had mild COVID-19 (a few samples of this study predate the infection). The sample titles of this study are shuffled in the database, so cell type and time point are left out; the donor was told from shared clones. The rearranged chain carries TRBV27 and TRBJ2-7; 7 central nucleotides agree with TRBD1. The specimen sequenced was PBMCs or a T cell subset sorted from them (not recorded which). The DNA sequence is TGTGCCAGCAAGACAGGGCTCCTTTCCTACGAGCAGTACTTC. Its amino acids are CASKTGLLSYEQYF.